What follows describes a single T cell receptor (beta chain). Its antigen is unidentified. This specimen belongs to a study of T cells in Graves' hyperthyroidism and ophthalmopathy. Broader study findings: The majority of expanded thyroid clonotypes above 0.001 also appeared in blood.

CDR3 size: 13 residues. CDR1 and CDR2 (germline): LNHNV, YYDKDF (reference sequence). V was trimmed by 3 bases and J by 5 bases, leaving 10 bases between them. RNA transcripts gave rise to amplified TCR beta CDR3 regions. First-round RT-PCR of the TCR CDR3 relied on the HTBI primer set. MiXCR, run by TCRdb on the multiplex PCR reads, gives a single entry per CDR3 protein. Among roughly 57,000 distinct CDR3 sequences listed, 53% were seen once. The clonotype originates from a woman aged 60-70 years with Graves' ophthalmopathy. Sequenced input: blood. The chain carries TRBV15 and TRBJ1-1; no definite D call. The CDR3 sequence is CATSSHEGTEAFF. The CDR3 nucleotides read TGTGCCACCAGCAGTCACGAAGGGACTGAAGCTTTCTTT.